This entry features one T cell receptor (beta chain) sequence. This entry belongs to a study of blood T cell repertoires in COVID-19. TCRdb's table, derived via immunoSEQ multiplex PCR, lists solely in-frame clones and lacks some. The data show about 83,000 clones, with approximately 78% seen just once and roughly a sixth held by the top ten. V lost 4 bases to trimming and J lost 0 bases; unmatched junction nucleotides: 8. The CDR3 loop spans 16 amino acids. Germline V gives CDR1 LNHDA, CDR2 SQIVND (reference sequence). This sequence originates from a woman older than 75 with acute or convalescent COVID-19. The sequencing sample was made of peripheral blood. This chain uses TRBV19 with TRBJ1-1, with TRBD1 matching 7 bases. The CDR3 protein is CASSKIRGRLNTEAFF. DNA of the CDR3: TGTGCCAGTAGTAAGATAAGGGGGCGATTGAACACTGAAGCTTTCTTT.